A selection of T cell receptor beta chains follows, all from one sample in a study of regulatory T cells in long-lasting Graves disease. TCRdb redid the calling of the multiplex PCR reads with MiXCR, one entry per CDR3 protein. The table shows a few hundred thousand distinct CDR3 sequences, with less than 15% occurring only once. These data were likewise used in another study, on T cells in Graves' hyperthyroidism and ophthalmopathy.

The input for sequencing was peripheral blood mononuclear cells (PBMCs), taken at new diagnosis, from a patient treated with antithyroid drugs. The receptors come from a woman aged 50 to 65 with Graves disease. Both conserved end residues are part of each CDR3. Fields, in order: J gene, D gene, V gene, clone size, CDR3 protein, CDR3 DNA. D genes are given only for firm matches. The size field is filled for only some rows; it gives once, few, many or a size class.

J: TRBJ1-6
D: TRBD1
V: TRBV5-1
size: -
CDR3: CASSGDRGSSPLHF
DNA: TGCGCCAGCTCCGGGGACAGGGGTAGTTCACCCCTCCACTTT

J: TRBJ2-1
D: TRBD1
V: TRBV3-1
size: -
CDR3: CASSQASPGTGGIEQFF
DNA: TGTGCCAGCAGCCAAGCCTCCCCCGGGACAGGGGGCATTGAGCAGTTCTTC

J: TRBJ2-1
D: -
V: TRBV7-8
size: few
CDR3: CASSLRGESNYNEQFF
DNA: TGTGCCAGCAGCTTACGTGGCGAATCAAACTACAATGAGCAGTTCTTC

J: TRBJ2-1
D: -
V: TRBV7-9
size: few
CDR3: CASSSEQDPDEQFF
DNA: TGTGCCAGCAGCTCCGAGCAGGATCCGGATGAGCAGTTCTTC

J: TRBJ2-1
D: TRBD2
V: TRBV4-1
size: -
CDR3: CASSERGTYNEQFF
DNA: TGCGCCAGCAGCGAGCGGGGGACCTACAATGAGCAGTTCTTC

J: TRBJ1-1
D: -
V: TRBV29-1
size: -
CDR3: CSVDQGGGTEAFF
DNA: TGCAGCGTTGATCAGGGAGGGGGCACTGAAGCTTTCTTT

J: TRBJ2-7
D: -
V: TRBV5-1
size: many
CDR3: CASSLDGGRTYEQYF
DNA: TGCGCCAGCAGCTTGGATGGAGGGCGGACCTACGAGCAGTACTTC

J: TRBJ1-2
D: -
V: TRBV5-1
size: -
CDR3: CASKWTVANYGYTF
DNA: TGCGCCAGCAAATGGACAGTAGCTAACTATGGCTACACCTTC

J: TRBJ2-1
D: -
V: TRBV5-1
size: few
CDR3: CASSLDRGGEQFF
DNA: TGCGCCAGCAGCTTGGATCGGGGCGGTGAGCAGTTCTTC

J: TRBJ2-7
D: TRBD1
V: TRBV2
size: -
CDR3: CASVGTGVSYEQYF
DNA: TGTGCCAGCGTTGGGACAGGGGTTTCCTACGAGCAGTACTTC

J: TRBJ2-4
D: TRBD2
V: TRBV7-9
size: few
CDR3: CASSSLAGVLGNIQYF
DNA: TGTGCCAGCAGTTCGCTAGCGGGAGTCTTAGGAAACATTCAGTACTTC